The present T cell receptor beta chain was sequenced within a study of blood T cell repertoires in COVID-19. Across the whole study: The United States, Italy and Spain provided the acute and convalescent COVID-19 samples. T cells, B-cell-depleted T cells, or PBMCs provided the cDNA or gDNA that served as material.

The CDR3 spans 14 residues. Per the original methods: Reference gene primer amplification in the assay estimated nucleated cell counts. The table came from immunoSEQ multiplex PCR; TCRdb's copy has only in-frame clones and leaves some out. V and J calls and clone size are given by that table; D and trimming were obtained from the DNA. The sample lists 130,000 to 150,000 clones, 80% occurring once. V usage is TRBV21-1 and J usage is TRBJ1-5. TRBV21-1 is termed a pseudogene. The specimen sequenced was peripheral blood. The TCR was taken from a man between 65 and 85 years old who had recovered from COVID-19. CDR3 region: CANYKGAVHQPQHF. CDR3 sequence (DNA): TGTGCCAACTACAAAGGCGCGGTCCATCAGCCCCAGCATTTT.